This passage covers 14 T cell receptor beta chains from one sample sequenced in a study of OX40 agonist ivuxolimab in advanced cancers. Profiled with immunoSEQ multiplex PCR; TCRdb holds only in-frame clones, not every one. The sample has 50,000 or so clones; 65% to 90% are singletons. Sequenced material: CD4+ or CD8+ T cells sorted from blood, taken in a trial of the OX40 agonist ivuxolimab. Source of these receptors: an adult with an advanced solid tumor such as melanoma, head and neck, liver or kidney cancer.

J is TRBJ1-5 and V is TRBV6-1; D gene ambiguous. The V gene lost 0 bases and the J gene lost 4 bases, with 7 bases spanning the gap. The CDR3 has 14 amino acids. Germline assignment: CDR1 MNHNS and CDR2 SASEGT. The CDR3 loop is CASSEAWGNQPQHF. The CDR3 DNA reads TGTGCCAGCAGTGAAGCATGGGGAAATCAGCCCCAGCATTTT.

Only one count was recorded for this clone. This chain connects TRBV27 to TRBJ2-6; D gene ambiguous. The CDR3 consists of 13 residues. V lost 5 bases and J lost 1, with 3 bases in between. The germline CDR1 and CDR2 sequences are MNHEY and SMNVEV (reference sequence). CDR3 loop: CASSRSGANVLTF. The CDR3 bases are TGTGCCAGCAGTCGGTCTGGGGCCAACGTCCTGACTTTC.

J is TRBJ1-5 and V is TRBV27, with D perhaps matching TRBD1 (5 bases). CDR1 and CDR2 from the germline V gene are MNHEY and SMNVEV (reference sequence). This CDR3 comprises 13 residues. V lost 8 bases to trimming and J lost 6 bases, with 14 bases between them. CDR3 nucleotide sequence: TGTGCCAGCTCCCTCCTGGGGGGTCAGCCCCAGCATTTT. Protein sequence: CASSLLGGQPQHF.

The sample holds one count of this clone. The CDR3 spells CASSLLVTGSEQYF. The CDR3 nucleotides read TGTGCCAGCAGCTTGCTCGTCACAGGGTCCGAGCAGTACTTC. The chain is built from TRBV7-6 and TRBJ2-7; D may be TRBD1 (6 bases). V shed 3 bases and J shed 6 bases, with 15 bases lying between them. This CDR3 has 14 residues. Looked up from germline, CDR1 is SGHVS and CDR2 is FNYEAQ.

This sequence joins TRBV19 and TRBJ2-1; D may be TRBD2 (5 bases). The CDR3 contains 13 residues. Germline V gene lookup returns CDR1 LNHDA and CDR2 SQIVND (reference sequence). V was shortened by 10 bases and J by 1 base, with 11 bases between the two germline ends. The CDR3 region is CATSRGSYNEQFF. CDR3 coding DNA: TGTGCCACCTCTCGCGGGTCCTACAATGAGCAGTTCTTC.

This rearrangement joins TRBV4-2 to TRBJ1-6; D unclear. Trimming shortened V by 0 bases and J by 7 bases, and 16 bases separated the two germline ends. The CDR3 spans 17 residues. Germline values: CDR1 LGHNA, CDR2 YNFKEQ. The DNA of the CDR3 is TGTGCCAGCAGCCAAGATCAGGATTCAGTGTTCAATTCACCCCTCCACTTT. This encodes CASSQDQDSVFNSPLHF.

V gene TRBV9 combines with J gene TRBJ1-4, with D hard to call. Germline-derived CDR1 and CDR2 are SGDLS and YYNGEE. This CDR3 comprises 15 residues. V gave up 0 bases and J gave up 10 bases, with 16 bases separating them. CDR3 in DNA: TGTGCCAGCAGCGTAGAGGGTAGGGCAGCAACAAAACTGTTTTTT. Amino acids: CASSVEGRAATKLFF. The complete variable domain, with remaining parts taken from reference TRBV9 and TRBJ1-4, reads DSGVTQTPKHLITATGQRVTLRCSPRSGDLSVYWYQQSLDQGLQFLIQYYNGEERAKGNILERFSAQQFPDLHSELNLSSLELGDSALYFCASSVEGRAATKLFFGSGTQLSVL.

The gene calls are TRBV7-8 and TRBJ1-6, with TRBD1 identical over 7 bases. Germline values: CDR1 SGHVS, CDR2 FQNEAQ. There are 14 residues in the CDR3. V was pared by 3 bases and J by 10 bases, with 6 bases of the junction left unmatched. The CDR3 here is CASSFGQAGSPLHF. CDR3 sequence (DNA): TGTGCCAGCAGCTTCGGACAGGCGGGATCACCCCTCCACTTT. Drawing the rest from reference TRBV7-8 and TRBJ1-6, the complete variable domain is GAGVSQSPRYKVAKRGQDVALRCDPISGHVSLFWYQQALGQGPEFLTYFQNEAQLDKSGLPSDRFFAERPEGSVSTLKIQRTQQEDSAVYLCASSFGQAGSPLHFGNGTRLTVT.

CDR3 in amino acids: CASSLEGQGRFGYTF. CDR3 in DNA: TGCGCCAGCAGCTTGGAGGGACAGGGGCGGTTTGGCTACACCTTC. V is TRBV5-1 and J is TRBJ1-2; 10 bases match TRBD1. Germline values: CDR1 SGHRS, CDR2 YFSETQ. The ends lost 0 bases at V and 7 bases at J; junction bases unmatched: 6. The CDR3 length is 15 residues.

The CDR3 protein is CASRRQGWGEQYF. In DNA form, the CDR3 reads TGCGCCAGCAGAAGACAGGGTTGGGGCGAGCAGTACTTC. The V gene is TRBV5-1, the J gene TRBJ2-7; 7 positions agree with TRBD1. In germline, CDR1 is SGHRS, CDR2 YFSETQ. Trimming removed 5 bases from V and 6 bases from J; junction bases left unmatched: 8. The CDR3 totals 13 residues. The whole variable domain, remainder taken from reference TRBV5-1 and TRBJ2-7, is KAGVTQTPRYLIKTRGQQVTLSCSPISGHRSVSWYQQTPGQGLQFLFEYFSETQRNKGNFPGRFSGRQFSNSRSEMNVSTLELGDSALYLCASRRQGWGEQYFGPGTRLTVT.

The rearrangement joins TRBV28 to TRBJ2-5; D remains unclear. The CDR3 spans 12 residues. Germline V gene lookup returns CDR1 MDHEN and CDR2 SYDVKM. Trimming removed 1 base from V and 5 bases from J, with 5 bases in between. Here the CDR3 DNA reads TGTGCCAGCAGTTTATCTTGGGAGACCCAGTACTTC. Protein sequence: CASSLSWETQYF.

This chain joins TRBV11-1 and TRBJ2-3; 10 nucleotides align to TRBD2. Germline V gene data show CDR1 as SGHAT and CDR2 as FQDESV (reference sequence). The trim removed 5 bases at V and 2 bases at J, leaving 10 bases unmatched. The CDR3 is made up of 17 amino acids. CDR3 coding DNA: TGTGCCAGCAGCATTAACCCGGGACTAGCGTTCACAGATACGCAGTATTTT. It is translated as CASSINPGLAFTDTQYF.

This rearrangement joins TRBV7-9 to TRBJ2-2; D call uncertain. Germline lookup yields CDR1 SEHNR and CDR2 FQNEAQ (reference sequence). The CDR3 is 12 amino acids. V was cut by 5 bases and J by 8 bases, with 9 bases left in between. The CDR3 reads CASSQVSGELFF. CDR3 DNA: TGTGCCAGCAGCCAAGTATCTGGGGAGCTGTTTTTT.

The chain joins TRBV5-1 to TRBJ1-2, with TRBD1 identical over 9 bases. The CDR3 covers 14 residues. V shed 4 bases and J 7 bases; nucleotides not matched to a gene: 8. Germline V lookup: CDR1 SGHRS, CDR2 YFSETQ. The CDR3 spells CASSPRTGDGGYTF. CDR3 bases: TGCGCCAGCAGCCCCCGGACAGGGGACGGTGGCTACACCTTC.